Listed below are T cell receptor beta chains from one sample, sequenced in a study of blood T cell repertoires in COVID-19. Sequencing was performed with immunoSEQ multiplex PCR; in TCRdb, only in-frame clones are kept and a portion is missing. The sample shows 95,000 to 150,000 clones, about 80% of them seen only once. Sequencing input: peripheral blood. Receptors were obtained from a woman aged 50 to 60 with acute or convalescent COVID-19. Each CDR3 is given with its conserved first and last residue. The D gene is left open where the match is weak. Not every row has a clone size; where given, it reads once, few, many or a size class.

d_gene | j_gene | abundance | v_gene | CDR3aa | CDR3nt
TRBD2 | TRBJ2-5 | NA | TRBV9 | CASSVDSGLQETQYF | TGTGCCAGCAGCGTTGATAGCGGGTTACAAGAGACCCAGTACTTC
NA | TRBJ1-5 | NA | TRBV6-1 | CASSERFGHSNQPQHF | TGTGCCAGCAGTGAACGATTCGGACATAGCAATCAGCCCCAGCATTTT
NA | TRBJ2-1 | NA | TRBV19 | CASSQGSGEQFF | TGTGCCAGTAGCCAGGGATCAGGTGAGCAGTTCTTC
NA | TRBJ1-5 | NA | TRBV19 | CASSILDNMGNQPQHF | TGTGCCAGTAGTATTTTAGACAATATGGGCAATCAGCCCCAGCATTTT
NA | TRBJ2-2 | NA | TRBV13 | CASSFRPGELFF | TGTGCCAGCAGCTTCAGGCCCGGGGAGCTGTTTTTT
NA | TRBJ2-1 | NA | TRBV18 | CASSPRQTTYNEQFF | TGTGCCAGCTCACCACGGCAGACTACCTACAATGAGCAGTTCTTC
NA | TRBJ1-1 | NA | TRBV19 | CASSNRGEAFF | TGTGCCAGTAGTAATCGCGGTGAAGCTTTCTTT
NA | TRBJ1-2 | NA | TRBV7-9 | CASSLLGGFYGYTF | TGTGCCAGCAGCTTGCTGGGCGGGTTCTATGGCTACACCTTC
NA | TRBJ2-2 | once | TRBV2 | CASKFSETTGELFF | TGTGCCAGCAAGTTTAGCGAGACTACCGGGGAGCTGTTTTTT
NA | TRBJ1-1 | NA | TRBV6-5 | CASSSPSQVGDKAFF | TGTGCCAGCAGTAGTCCCTCACAGGTTGGGGACAAGGCTTTCTTT
TRBD1 | TRBJ1-1 | NA | TRBV18 | CASSSGTALNTEAFF | TGTGCCAGCTCCTCCGGGACAGCTCTAAACACTGAAGCTTTCTTT
TRBD1 | TRBJ1-2 | NA | TRBV4-2 | CASSQGTGSYGYTF | TGTGCCAGCAGCCAAGGGACAGGATCCTATGGCTACACCTTC
TRBD1 | TRBJ1-3 | NA | TRBV5-4 | CASSTPGTGLDTIYF | TGTGCCAGCAGCACGCCCGGGACAGGTTTGGACACCATATATTTT
NA | TRBJ1-1 | NA | TRBV4-1 | CASSLSPGQGNTEAFF | TGCGCCAGCAGCCTCTCTCCAGGGCAGGGGAACACTGAAGCTTTCTTT
NA | TRBJ1-1 | NA | TRBV18 | CASSPGLLNTEAFF | TGTGCCAGCTCACCGGGACTTCTGAACACTGAAGCTTTCTTT
TRBD1 | TRBJ1-6 | NA | TRBV4-1 | CASSQVSFETGASSPLHF | TGCGCCAGCAGCCAAGTATCTTTCGAGACAGGGGCGAGTTCACCCCTCCACTTT
TRBD1 | TRBJ1-1 | NA | TRBV9 | CASSGRQGIWDTEAFF | TGTGCCAGCAGCGGCCGACAGGGGATTTGGGACACTGAAGCTTTCTTT
NA | TRBJ1-3 | NA | TRBV19 | CASSIDRHTTGNTIYF | TGTGCCAGTAGTATAGATCGACACACAACTGGAAACACCATATATTTT
NA | TRBJ2-2 | NA | TRBV24-1 | CATSATGYTGELFF | TGTGCCACCAGCGCTACAGGGTACACCGGGGAGCTGTTTTTT
NA | TRBJ2-2 | NA | TRBV5-1 | CASRPGENTGELFF | TGCGCCAGCAGGCCGGGGGAAAACACCGGGGAGCTGTTTTTT
NA | TRBJ1-1 | NA | TRBV9 | CASSQTEDEAFF | TGTGCCAGCAGCCAGACGGAGGATGAAGCTTTCTTT
TRBD1 | TRBJ1-1 | NA | TRBV19 | CASSSHRGGTEAFF | TGTGCCAGTAGTAGCCACAGGGGTGGGACTGAAGCTTTCTTT
NA | TRBJ2-7 | NA | TRBV5-1 | CASSPKQGPYEQYF | TGCGCCAGCAGCCCCAAACAGGGACCGTACGAGCAGTACTTC
NA | TRBJ1-1 | NA | TRBV6-5 | CASSYSRAGRTEAFF | TGTGCCAGCAGTTACTCGAGGGCAGGGAGGACTGAAGCTTTCTTT
NA | TRBJ1-3 | NA | TRBV28 | CASSPIPTPSSGNTIYF | TGTGCCAGCAGCCCCATCCCGACACCGAGCTCTGGAAACACCATATATTTT
TRBD2 | TRBJ2-1 | few | TRBV27 | CASSLSGLAGGKFF | TGTGCCAGCAGTTTATCGGGACTAGCGGGAGGAAAGTTCTTC
TRBD2 | TRBJ2-1 | NA | TRBV19 | CASSIVAGTRINEQFF | TGTGCCAGTAGTATAGTTGCCGGGACTAGGATCAATGAGCAGTTCTTC
TRBD1 | TRBJ1-2 | NA | TRBV24-1 | CATSDPGQGGNYGYTF | TGTGCCACCAGTGATCCTGGACAGGGCGGGAACTATGGCTACACCTTC
NA | TRBJ2-7 | NA | TRBV9 | CASSVGSRLNYEQYF | TGTGCCAGCAGCGTGGGTTCCAGGCTCAACTACGAGCAGTACTTC
TRBD2 | TRBJ2-1 | NA | TRBV19 | CASKRASGSSYNEQFF | TGTGCCAGTAAAAGGGCTAGCGGAAGCTCCTACAATGAGCAGTTCTTC
NA | TRBJ1-5 | few | TRBV6-5 | CASSKGSLGNQPQHF | TGTGCCAGCAGCAAAGGGAGTCTGGGCAATCAGCCCCAGCATTTT
TRBD2 | TRBJ2-7 | NA | TRBV5-4 | CASSDWTSDYEQYF | TGTGCCAGCAGCGACTGGACTAGCGACTACGAGCAGTACTTC
TRBD1 | TRBJ2-1 | once | TRBV5-5 | CASSLDPGTVYNEQFF | TGTGCCAGCAGCCTAGACCCCGGGACAGTGTACAATGAGCAGTTCTTC
NA | TRBJ1-4 | NA | TRBV30 | CAWSPPQRATNEKLFF | TGTGCCTGGAGCCCACCTCAGAGGGCCACTAATGAAAAACTGTTTTTT
NA | TRBJ2-7 | NA | TRBV18 | CASSTSEVLEQYF | TGTGCCAGCTCGACGTCTGAGGTTCTCGAGCAGTACTTC
NA | TRBJ2-5 | NA | TRBV14 | CASSRPLAGLGETQYF | TGTGCCAGCAGCCGTCCTCTGGCGGGGTTGGGAGAGACCCAGTACTTC
NA | TRBJ1-6 | NA | TRBV6-5 | CASQFQAYSPLHF | TGTGCCAGCCAGTTCCAGGCGTACTCACCCCTCCACTTT
NA | TRBJ1-6 | few | TRBV30 | CAWVSSYNSPLHF | TGTGCCTGGGTGAGCTCCTATAATTCACCCCTCCACTTT
NA | TRBJ2-1 | NA | TRBV9 | CASSVGWTLYNEQFF | TGTGCCAGCAGCGTAGGCTGGACACTCTACAATGAGCAGTTCTTC
NA | TRBJ1-2 | few | TRBV5-5 | CASSLAQGSSGYTF | TGTGCCAGCAGCTTGGCCCAGGGGTCTAGTGGCTACACCTTC
NA | TRBJ1-1 | NA | TRBV18 | CASSPFSGGLEAFF | TGTGCCAGCTCACCGTTCAGCGGGGGGTTGGAAGCTTTCTTT
NA | TRBJ2-2 | few | TRBV5-1 | CASSEDGGRTGELFF | TGCGCCAGCAGTGAAGACGGGGGGCGAACCGGGGAGCTGTTTTTT
NA | TRBJ1-1 | few | TRBV27 | CASRRVGGAEAFF | TGTGCCAGCAGAAGGGTTGGGGGGGCTGAAGCTTTCTTT
NA | TRBJ1-3 | once | TRBV4-1 | CASSQNPTGNTIYF | TGCGCCAGCAGCCAAAATCCCACTGGAAACACCATATATTTT
NA | TRBJ2-1 | NA | TRBV3-1/TRBV3-2 | CASSPPRKGEQFF | TGTGCCAGCAGCCCCCCCCGTAAGGGGGAGCAGTTCTTC
NA | TRBJ2-1 | NA | TRBV3-1/TRBV3-2 | CASSQMTVSYNEQFF | TGTGCCAGCAGCCAGATGACAGTCTCCTACAATGAGCAGTTCTTC
NA | TRBJ2-3 | once | TRBV5-8 | CASSLPTDTQYF | TGTGCCAGCAGCCTTCCCACAGATACGCAGTATTTT
NA | TRBJ1-1 | NA | TRBV10-3 | CAISESIPEPEAFF | TGTGCCATCAGTGAGTCGATCCCGGAGCCTGAAGCTTTCTTT